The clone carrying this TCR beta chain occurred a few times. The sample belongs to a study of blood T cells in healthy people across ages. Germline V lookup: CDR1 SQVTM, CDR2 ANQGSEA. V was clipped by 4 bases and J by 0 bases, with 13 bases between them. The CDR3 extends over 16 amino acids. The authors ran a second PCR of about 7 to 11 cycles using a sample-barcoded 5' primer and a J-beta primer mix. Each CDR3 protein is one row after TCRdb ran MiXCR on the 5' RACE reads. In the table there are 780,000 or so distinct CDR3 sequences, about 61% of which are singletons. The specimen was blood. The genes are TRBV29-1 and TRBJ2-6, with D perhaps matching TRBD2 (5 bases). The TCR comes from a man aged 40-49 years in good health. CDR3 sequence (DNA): TGCAGCGTTGGGAGGTATTCAGGCTCTGGGGCCAACGTCCTGACTTTC. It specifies CSVGRYSGSGANVLTF. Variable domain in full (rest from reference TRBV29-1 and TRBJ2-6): SAVISQKPSRDICQRGTSLTIQCQVDSQVTMMFWYRQQPGQSLTLIATANQGSEATYESGFVIDKFPISRPNLTFSTLTVSNMSPEDSSIYLCSVGRYSGSGANVLTFGAGSRLTVL.